Shown below are 20 T cell receptor beta chains from a single sample sequenced in a study of human T cells and chemical hapten exposure. TCRdb re-called the RACE reads with MiXCR, one entry per CDR3 protein. The sample records fewer than 85,000 distinct CDR3 sequences, 8.6% being singletons. The time point: healthy volunteer bleed at 6 weeks. Before extraction, the whole blood was not fractionated, and total RNA was taken from it. The sample taken for sequencing was whole blood. Receptors originate from a male donor in good health. Some clones in this sample may be carry-over from other donors' samples.

This clonotype was counted between two and nine times. The chain has TRBV7-9 and TRBJ1-1, with D maybe TRBD1 (6 bases). The CDR3 runs 14 residues. V lost 2 bases and J lost 6, with 13 bases in between. CDR1 and CDR2 from the germline V gene are SEHNR and FQNEAQ (reference sequence). The CDR3 nucleotides read TGTGCCAGCAGCTTACCAGGGGCCGGATCTGAAGCTTTCTTT. Amino acids: CASSLPGAGSEAFF.

The rearrangement uses TRBV6-5 and TRBJ1-4; 9 nucleotides align to TRBD1. The CDR3 is 18 residues long. Germline trimming cut 5 bases from V and 0 bases from J; bases unmatched to any gene: 10. Germline CDR1 and CDR2: MNHEY and SVGAGI. CDR3 DNA sequence: TGTGCCAGCAGTCTCGGGGACAGGGCCGGGGCAACTAATGAAAAACTGTTTTTT. Amino acid sequence: CASSLGDRAGATNEKLFF.

This clonotype has ten or more counts. The V call is TRBV10-3, the J call TRBJ2-1, with D uncertain. This CDR3 contains 15 residues. The germline CDR1 and CDR2 sequences are ENHRY and SYGVKD. V dropped 2 bases and J dropped 1 base, with 9 bases sitting between them. CDR3 loop: CAISELEISYNEQFF. The CDR3 nucleotides are TGTGCCATCAGTGAGCTGGAGATATCCTACAATGAGCAGTTCTTC.

The V gene is TRBV7-2, the J gene TRBJ2-3; TRBD1 might be the D (6 bases). CDR1 and CDR2 from the germline V gene are SGHTA and FQGNSA. CDR3 size: 16 residues. With 2 bases removed from V and 4 bases from J, the gap between germline ends came to 16 bases. CDR3 DNA sequence: TGTGCCAGCAGCTTATCATCAGGGGAACTGGCAGATACGCAGTATTTT. This translates into CASSLSSGELADTQYF.

In its sample, this clonotype was seen a few times. The CDR3 sequence: CASSLDGTGYSNQPQHF. CDR3 nucleotides: TGTGCCAGCAGCTTAGACGGGACAGGGTATAGCAATCAGCCCCAGCATTTT. J is TRBJ1-5 and V is TRBV7-8; TRBD1 matches 9 bases. Per germline, CDR1 SGHVS and CDR2 FQNEAQ. The CDR3 is 17 residues long. V lost 1 base and J lost 0; bases outside the gene matches: 4. Based on the CDR3 plus reference TRBV7-8 and TRBJ1-5, the full variable domain is GAGVSQSPRYKVAKRGQDVALRCDPISGHVSLFWYQQALGQGPEFLTYFQNEAQLDKSGLPSDRFFAERPEGSVSTLKIQRTQQEDSAVYLCASSLDGTGYSNQPQHFGDGTRLSIL.

The chain combines TRBV7-9 with TRBJ2-3, with 12 bases that match TRBD1. CDR3 length equals 18 residues. V was clipped by 5 bases and J by 1 base; unmatched bases: 10. The germline V gene encodes CDR1 SEHNR and CDR2 FQNEAQ (reference sequence). CDR3 in amino acids: CASSPVGTGGSGTDTQYF. CDR3 DNA sequence: TGTGCCAGCAGCCCCGTTGGGACAGGGGGCTCGGGCACAGATACGCAGTATTTT. Variable domain in full (rest from reference TRBV7-9 and TRBJ2-3): DTGVSQNPRHKITKRGQNVTFRCDPISEHNRLYWYRQTLGQGPEFLTYFQNEAQLEKSRLLSDRFSAERPKGSFSTLEIQRTEQGDSAMYLCASSPVGTGGSGTDTQYFGPGTRLTVL.

This clonotype was seen a handful of times. The V gene is TRBV27, the J gene TRBJ2-3; D is uncertain. CDR3 size: 12 residues. The V gene's germline CDR1 is MNHEY and CDR2 SMNVEV (reference sequence). The ends were cut back, 6 bases at V and 4 bases at J, with 8 bases in the middle. CDR3: CASRLGADTQYF. CDR3 nucleotides: TGTGCCAGCAGGCTAGGTGCAGATACGCAGTATTTT.

The chain uses TRBV20-1 and TRBJ2-3, with 12 bases identical to TRBD2. J lost 1 base, V lost 5 bases, and 13 bases had no gene match. The CDR3 runs to 18 residues. Per germline, CDR1 DFQATT and CDR2 SNEGSKA (reference sequence). CDR3 coding DNA: TGCAGTGCTTTACTAGCGGGAGGACCTCTACCTGGCACAGATACGCAGTATTTT. Protein: CSALLAGGPLPGTDTQYF.

This clonotype came up a few times. The genes are TRBV10-3 and TRBJ1-1; 7 bases agree with TRBD1. The trim removed 3 bases at V and 7 bases at J, leaving 14 bases unmatched. The CDR3 consists of 16 residues. Germline loops: CDR1 ENHRY, CDR2 SYGVKD. This chain's CDR3 is CAISDQTTGKINEAFF. The CDR3 DNA follows: TGTGCCATCAGTGATCAGACGACAGGGAAGATAAATGAAGCTTTCTTT.

The chain recombines TRBV29-1 with TRBJ2-1, with D perhaps TRBD1 or TRBD2 (6 bases each). CDR1 and CDR2 from the germline V gene are SQVTM and ANQGSEA. The CDR3 is 13 residues long. V was trimmed by 6 bases and J by 4 bases, leaving 13 bases between them. The CDR3 nucleotides read TGCAGCGTAGGAGGGACACTATACAATGAGCAGTTCTTC. Encoded protein: CSVGGTLYNEQFF.

In this sample, this clonotype turned up a few times. This chain connects TRBV5-1 to TRBJ2-1; a possible D gene is TRBD1 (6 bases). V gave up 4 bases and J gave up 7 bases, with 15 bases separating them. There are 14 residues in the CDR3. Germline V gene lookup returns CDR1 SGHRS and CDR2 YFSETQ. The CDR3 DNA is TGCGCCAGCAGCCCGGCGGCAGGGGCGAATGAGCAGTTCTTC. Its protein is CASSPAAGANEQFF.

The sample holds a few counts of this clonotype. The chain recombines TRBV3-2 with TRBJ1-6. TRBV3-2 is listed as a pseudogene. The CDR3 covers 13 residues. CDR3 sequence reads: CASSQHPHSPLHF. The CDR3 DNA is TGTGCCAGCAGCCAACATCCCCATTCACCCCTCCACTTT.

This clonotype was picked up a small number of times. This chain uses TRBV10-3 with TRBJ2-1; tentative D call: TRBD2 (6 bases). V was pared by 0 bases and J by 9 bases, with 12 bases between. There are 14 residues in the CDR3. In germline, CDR1 is ENHRY, CDR2 SYGVKD. The CDR3 protein is CAISESGGNGEQFF. CDR3 DNA: TGTGCCATCAGTGAGTCCGGGGGTAATGGTGAGCAGTTCTTC.

With regard to this clonotype: A single base separates this from a much larger clone, so it may be a read error. This sequence joins TRBV10-1 and TRBJ2-1; TRBD1 aligns across 7 bases. This CDR3 contains 13 residues. Per the germline V gene, CDR1 is WNHNN and CDR2 is SYGVQD (reference sequence). In nucleotides, the CDR3 is TGCACCAGCAGTGGGACAGTTTCTAATGAGCAGTTCTTC. It codes for CTSSGTVSNEQFF.

This clonotype was recorded once. The gene calls are TRBV29-1 and TRBJ1-2, with TRBD1 as a possible D gene (6 bases). This CDR3 contains 13 residues. Looked up from germline, CDR1 is SQVTM and CDR2 is ANQGSEA. Trimming took off 4 bases at V and 5 bases at J, with 14 bases between the two ends. The CDR3 bases are TGCAGCGTTGGGCCGAGGGGGACTTATGGCTACACCTTC. Protein sequence: CSVGPRGTYGYTF. Drawing the rest from reference TRBV29-1 and TRBJ1-2, the complete variable domain is SAVISQKPSRDICQRGTSLTIQCQVDSQVTMMFWYRQQPGQSLTLIATANQGSEATYESGFVIDKFPISRPNLTFSTLTVSNMSPEDSSIYLCSVGPRGTYGYTFGSGTRLTVV.

This clonotype was seen more than once but under ten times. V gene TRBV29-1 combines with J gene TRBJ2-7; D gene unclear. Trimming pared 5 bases from V and 6 bases from J, leaving 14 bases between. The CDR3 spans 12 residues. Germline-derived CDR1 and CDR2 are SQVTM and ANQGSEA. In DNA, the CDR3 is TGCAGCGTTCCAAGCGATACAGCCGAGCAGTACTTC. This codes for CSVPSDTAEQYF.

This clonotype has ten or more counts. This sequence joins TRBV29-1 and TRBJ2-3; 9 bases are shared with TRBD1. Germline V gene sequence: CDR1 SQVTM, CDR2 ANQGSEA. V gave up 6 bases and J gave up 4 bases; unmatched junction bases: 14. The length of the CDR3 is 16 residues. The CDR3 region has the DNA TGCAGCGTCGATACCCGTCGGGACAGGGCTTCAGATACGCAGTATTTT. Protein: CSVDTRRDRASDTQYF.

The chain links TRBV12-5 to TRBJ2-5; 9 bases map to TRBD1. The V segment lost 5 bases and the J segment 2 bases; nucleotides outside the gene matches: 6. CDR3 size: 15 residues. Per germline, CDR1 LGHNT and CDR2 FRNRAP. The CDR3 region is CASGPGTGPQETQYF. In DNA, the CDR3 is TGTGCTAGTGGTCCGGGGACAGGGCCTCAAGAGACCCAGTACTTC.

This clonotype showed up many times. This sequence joins TRBV7-2 and TRBJ1-1; D is uncertain. The CDR3 extends over 14 amino acids. Deletions cut 1 base from V and 1 base from J, with 7 bases between. Germline V gene lookup returns CDR1 SGHTA and CDR2 FQGNSA. CDR3 nucleotide sequence: TGTGCCAGCAGCTTAGATAATGGGAACACTGAAGCTTTCTTT. Translated, it gives CASSLDNGNTEAFF.

This clonotype was observed many times. V gene TRBV6-6 combines with J gene TRBJ2-1; TRBD2 might be the D (6 bases). The germline V and J ends were trimmed by 2 bases and 8 bases, with 13 bases remaining between them. Germline-derived CDR1 and CDR2 are MNHNY and SVGAGI (reference sequence). The CDR3 totals 14 residues. CDR3 sequence reads: CASSYTGGVDEQFF. The DNA for the CDR3 is TGTGCCAGCAGTTACACCGGGGGAGTGGATGAGCAGTTCTTC.